These 31 T cell receptor beta chains were all obtained from the same sample, sequenced in a study of CD8 T cells in Susac syndrome. About 0.45 to 1 ug RNA was reverse transcribed with random hexamers. TCRdb itself ran the immunoSEQ multiplex PCR reads through MiXCR, one entry per CDR3 protein. This table has about 300,000 distinct CDR3 sequences, approximately 89% appearing once. Sample: CD8+ T cells from PBMCs. These receptors originate from a human donor with multiple sclerosis.

J is TRBJ1-2 and V is TRBV29-1, with 9 positions matching TRBD1. The CDR3 has 17 residues. Germline CDR1 is SQVTM and CDR2 is ANQGSEA. With 1 base clipped from V and 3 bases from J, the junction kept 12 bases outside the gene matches. CDR3 bases: TGCAGCGTTGAAGGGTCCCGGGACAGGGTGGGGTACTATGGCTACACCTTC. Protein: CSVEGSRDRVGYYGYTF.

This chain connects TRBV28 to TRBJ2-2; 12 positions match TRBD2. Unmatched junction bases numbered 7, after V lost 1 base and J lost 4 bases. Per the germline V gene, CDR1 is MDHEN and CDR2 is SYDVKM. This CDR3 spans 18 amino acids. CDR3 region: CASSLLALAGGGTGELFF. CDR3 sequence (DNA): TGTGCCAGCAGTTTATTGGCACTAGCGGGAGGCGGCACCGGGGAGCTGTTTTTT.

The gene calls are TRBV9 and TRBJ2-3; D is perhaps TRBD1 or TRBD2 (6 bases each). V lost 5 bases to trimming and J lost 2 bases, with 12 bases between them. This CDR3 region has 14 residues. Germline V gene sequence: CDR1 SGDLS, CDR2 YYNGEE. CDR3 in DNA: TGTGCCAGCAGTGACGGGGGCTACACAGATACGCAGTATTTT. This codes for CASSDGGYTDTQYF.

The V gene is TRBV12-3 or TRBV12-4, the J gene TRBJ2-1; no firm D call. The CDR3 totals 15 residues. V was clipped by 4 bases and J by 7 bases, with 17 bases between them. In DNA, the CDR3 is TGTGCCAGCAGTTCTGGCGGACCCCCAGAGAATGAGCAGTTCTTC. This encodes CASSSGGPPENEQFF.

The table lists this clonotype with a count of one. The rearrangement joins TRBV29-1 to TRBJ1-2, with D possibly matching TRBD1 (5 bases). V dropped 4 bases and J dropped 4 bases, with 13 bases sitting between them. CDR3 length: 13 amino acids. Looked up from germline, CDR1 is SQVTM and CDR2 is ANQGSEA. The CDR3 here is CSVGTGTGYGYTF. The CDR3 nucleotides are TGCAGCGTTGGTACCGGGACGGGCTATGGCTACACCTTC.

V and J are TRBV6-2 or TRBV6-3 and TRBJ2-7; D is possibly TRBD1 (6 bases). The germline V gene encodes CDR1 MNHEY and CDR2 SVGEGT. This CDR3 has 14 residues. The germline V and J ends were trimmed by 0 bases and 3 bases, with 9 bases remaining between them. The CDR3 loop reads CASSYSGQLYEQYF. CDR3 nucleotide sequence: TGTGCCAGCAGTTACTCCGGACAGCTCTACGAGCAGTACTTC.

The chain links TRBV7-8 to TRBJ2-1; 11 bases match TRBD1. Germline assignment: CDR1 SGHVS and CDR2 FQNEAQ. Germline trimming cut 4 bases from V and 2 bases from J; bases unmatched to any gene: 19. CDR3 size: 21 residues. The CDR3 reads CASSSSPGTGGRLAPYNEQFF. The CDR3 DNA follows: TGTGCCAGCAGCTCCAGTCCCGGGACAGGGGGACGGCTAGCACCCTACAATGAGCAGTTCTTC.

V and J are TRBV5-5 and TRBJ2-5; either TRBD1 or TRBD2 may supply D (5 bases each). Germline CDR1 reads SGHKS; CDR2 reads YYEKEE (reference sequence). Trimming cost V 2 bases and J 5 bases, with 16 bases left between them. The length of the CDR3 is 15 residues. CDR3 residues: CASSFTPRDRETQYF. The CDR3 nucleotides are TGTGCCAGCAGCTTCACCCCCCGGGACCGGGAGACCCAGTACTTC.

The V gene is TRBV5-8, the J gene TRBJ2-7; D is possibly TRBD1 (6 bases). This CDR3 has 16 residues. CDR1 SGHTS and CDR2 YDEGEE come from the germline V gene. The ends were cut back, 0 bases at V and 2 bases at J, with 15 bases in the middle. The CDR3 DNA reads as TGTGCCAGCAGCTTGGATGGGACATGGAGTCCCTACGAGCAGTACTTC. Translated, it gives CASSLDGTWSPYEQYF.

The gene calls are TRBV7-9 and TRBJ2-5; 8 positions agree with TRBD1. The CDR3 contains 13 residues. Germline CDR1 is SEHNR and CDR2 is FQNEAQ (reference sequence). V shed 6 bases and J 5 bases; nucleotides not matched to a gene: 5. The chain's CDR3 is CASRPTGDETQYF. The DNA for the CDR3 is TGTGCCAGCAGACCGACAGGGGACGAGACCCAGTACTTC.

The rearrangement uses TRBV7-9 and TRBJ1-2; 9 positions match TRBD1. CDR1 is SEHNR, CDR2 FQNEAQ, per germline (reference sequence). V lost 3 bases, J lost 5 bases, and 10 bases stayed unmatched. This CDR3 spans 16 amino acids. The CDR3 sequence: CASSFGDRVSRYGYTF. The CDR3 DNA reads as TGTGCCAGCAGCTTCGGGGACAGGGTATCTCGGTATGGCTACACCTTC.

The chain carries TRBV29-1 and TRBJ2-2, with D perhaps TRBD1 (5 bases). Trimming took 1 base from V and 1 from J, leaving 16 bases between them. Per germline, CDR1 SQVTM and CDR2 ANQGSEA. CDR3 size: 17 residues. CDR3 residues: CSVEAGRKGLNTGELFF. DNA for the CDR3: TGCAGCGTTGAAGCCGGCCGGAAGGGGCTGAACACCGGGGAGCTGTTTTTT.

J is TRBJ1-1 and V is TRBV28; 8 bases are shared with TRBD1. Germline V gives CDR1 MDHEN, CDR2 SYDVKM. This CDR3 contains 15 residues. J gave up 3 bases and V 2 bases, and 5 bases lay outside the gene matches. CDR3 region: CASSLRDRGYTEAFF. CDR3 bases: TGTGCCAGCAGTTTAAGAGACAGGGGCTACACTGAAGCTTTCTTT.

In DNA form, the CDR3 reads TGTGCCAGCAGTCCACGGACAGGGATATCGTGGCGGGAGGGTTACGAGCAGTACTTC. It is translated as CASSPRTGISWREGYEQYF. The genes are TRBV28 and TRBJ2-7; a weak D match, TRBD2 (9 bases). This CDR3 region has 19 residues. V lost 5 bases to trimming and J lost 4 bases, with 30 bases between them. Germline CDR1 MDHEN, CDR2 SYDVKM.

This chain uses TRBV2 with TRBJ2-5; D not resolved. V dropped 2 bases and J dropped 1 base, with 11 bases sitting between them. CDR1 is SNHLY and CDR2 is FYNNEI in the germline V gene. The CDR3 is made up of 15 amino acids. In DNA form, the CDR3 reads TGTGCCAGCAGTGAAAACTACCGAAGCCAAGAGACCCAGTACTTC. It codes for CASSENYRSQETQYF.

The chain employs TRBV6-6 and TRBJ2-4; 8 bases map to TRBD1. Germline values: CDR1 MNHNY, CDR2 SVGAGI (reference sequence). The CDR3 length is 15 residues. V gave up 2 bases and J gave up 0 bases; unmatched junction bases: 0. The CDR3 DNA reads TGTGCCAGCAGTTACGGACAGGGAGCCAAAAACATTCAGTACTTC. Translated: CASSYGQGAKNIQYF.

The CDR3 nucleotides read TGTGCCAGCAGCTTTCCCCTGGACAGCATGAACACTGAAGCTTTCTTT. Its translation is CASSFPLDSMNTEAFF. The V and J genes are TRBV7-2 and TRBJ1-1; perhaps TRBD1 as D (6 bases). Germline CDR1 and CDR2: SGHTA and FQGNSA. The CDR3 runs 16 residues. V was shortened by 3 bases and J by 0 bases, with 14 bases between the two germline ends.

The rearrangement links TRBV28 to TRBJ2-3, with D tentatively TRBD1 (5 bases). The CDR3 runs to 15 residues. Per the germline V gene, CDR1 is MDHEN and CDR2 is SYDVKM. V lost 3 bases, J lost 0 bases, and 10 bases lay in between. As DNA, the CDR3 is TGTGCCAGCAGTTTTAGGGGCCCCAGCACAGATACGCAGTATTTT. Translating it yields CASSFRGPSTDTQYF.

The chain joins TRBV20-1 to TRBJ2-5; perhaps TRBD1 as D (6 bases). Germline lookup yields CDR1 DFQATT and CDR2 SNEGSKA (reference sequence). This CDR3 is 21 amino acids long. V was shortened by 3 bases and J by 5 bases, with 37 bases between the two germline ends. CDR3 loop: CSASNPSQSPTKQGPSETQYF. Here the CDR3 DNA reads TGCAGTGCTAGCAACCCGTCCCAATCCCCGACTAAACAGGGACCATCGGAGACCCAGTACTTC.

The genes are TRBV6-5 and TRBJ1-2; D uncertain. This CDR3 has 12 residues. The germline gives CDR1 MNHEY, CDR2 SVGAGI. V gave up 4 bases and J gave up 7 bases, with 10 bases separating them. CDR3 in DNA: TGTGCCAGCAGTTCCGGGCCTTTTGGCTACACCTTC. It encodes CASSSGPFGYTF.

A single count supports this clonotype. The V call is TRBV6-2 or TRBV6-3, the J call TRBJ2-1; D is uncertain. Trimming took 0 bases from V and 2 from J, leaving 17 bases between them. This CDR3 has 18 amino acids. The germline gives CDR1 MNHEY, CDR2 SVGEGT. As DNA, the CDR3 is TGTGCCAGCAGTTACTCGAAGATCGACGGCGAAACCTACAATGAGCAGTTCTTC. It specifies CASSYSKIDGETYNEQFF.

The chain joins TRBV27 to TRBJ1-2; 7 bases match TRBD1. The CDR3 totals 14 residues. Germline assignment: CDR1 MNHEY and CDR2 SMNVEV (reference sequence). V lost 2 bases to trimming and J lost 7 bases; unmatched junction nucleotides: 7. The CDR3 bases are TGTGCCAGCAGTTTACGGGGACAGATCCCTGGCTACACCTTC. This codes for CASSLRGQIPGYTF.

V is TRBV3-1 and J is TRBJ2-3; 9 bases agree with TRBD2. This CDR3 region has 13 residues. After removal of 3 bases from V and 14 bases from J, the junction contained 9 bases not matched to a gene. The germline CDR1 and CDR2 sequences are LGHDT and YNNKEL (reference sequence). CDR3 nucleotide sequence: TGTGCCAGCAGCCAGCGACTAGCGGAGGAACGGTATTTT. It encodes CASSQRLAEERYF.

The J gene is TRBJ2-7, the V gene TRBV6-5, with TRBD2 matching 12 bases. The trim removed 8 bases at V and 5 bases at J, leaving 10 bases unmatched. CDR1 and CDR2 (germline): MNHEY, SVGAGI. The CDR3 is made up of 15 amino acids. The CDR3 region has the DNA TGTGCCAGCTCCGCGACTAGCGGGAGTAGCGACGAGCAGTACTTC. This gives the protein CASSATSGSSDEQYF.

This chain connects TRBV4-3 to TRBJ2-6; possibly TRBD1 for D (7 bases). The CDR3 runs 17 residues. Germline CDR1 is LGHNA and CDR2 is YSLEER. Trimming removed 4 bases at V and 0 bases at J, with 13 bases between. CDR3 sequence reads: CASSPGDSSSGANVLTF. Written as DNA, the CDR3 is TGCGCCAGCAGCCCGGGGGACAGTAGCTCTGGGGCCAACGTCCTGACTTTC.

This chain connects TRBV12-3 or TRBV12-4 to TRBJ2-2, with 8 bases aligning to TRBD2. V shed 6 bases and J 9 bases; nucleotides not matched to a gene: 12. The CDR3 consists of 15 residues. CDR3 bases: TGTGCCAGCAGACAAACCGGGGGGGGGAGCAGGGAGCTGTTTTTT. Translated, it gives CASRQTGGGSRELFF.

The V call is TRBV5-1, the J call TRBJ1-2; D is undetermined. CDR3 length: 13 amino acids. Germline V gene sequence: CDR1 SGHRS, CDR2 YFSETQ. The V gene lost 4 bases and the J gene lost 4 bases, with 11 bases spanning the gap. DNA for the CDR3: TGCGCCAGCAGCCCAGAGACGGTCTATGGCTACACCTTC. Its translation: CASSPETVYGYTF.

The CDR3 region has the DNA TGCAGCGTGTCAGGGGAAACTTACGAGCAGTACTTC. Protein sequence: CSVSGETYEQYF. V and J are TRBV29-1 and TRBJ2-7; a weak D match, TRBD1 (6 bases). The CDR3 totals 12 residues. Looked up from germline, CDR1 is SQVTM and CDR2 is ANQGSEA. The V end lost 6 bases, the J end lost 4 bases, and 13 bases lay between the germline ends.

The V gene is TRBV20-1, the J gene TRBJ2-1, with 12 bases matching TRBD2. Trimming cost V 2 bases and J 9 bases; bases outside gene matches: 5. This CDR3 is built from 14 residues. Germline V gene sequence: CDR1 DFQATT, CDR2 SNEGSKA (reference sequence). DNA of the CDR3: TGCAGTGCTAGAAGGCTAGCGGGGGGGCTTGAGCAGTTCTTC. Protein: CSARRLAGGLEQFF.

The J gene is TRBJ2-7, the V gene TRBV28; D gene unclear. The V gene's germline CDR1 is MDHEN and CDR2 SYDVKM. The CDR3 runs 13 residues. Trimming cost V 5 bases and J 3 bases, with 11 bases left between them. CDR3 nucleotide sequence: TGTGCCAGCAGTCCCATTTTAGGCTACGAGCAGTACTTC. Translation: CASSPILGYEQYF. The full variable domain, completed using reference TRBV28 and TRBJ2-7, is DVKVTQSSRYLVKRTGEKVFLECVQDMDHENMFWYRQDPGLGLRLIYFSYDVKMKEKGDIPEGYSVSREKKERFSLILESASTNQTSMYLCASSPILGYEQYFGPGTRLTVT.

This chain connects TRBV9 to TRBJ2-1; TRBD2 agrees at 7 bases. V shed 4 bases, J shed 8 bases, and the junction held 18 bases outside the gene matches. CDR1 SGDLS and CDR2 YYNGEE come from the germline V gene. This CDR3 comprises 17 residues. The CDR3 loop reads CASSPPGGSSGLDEQFF. The CDR3 region has the DNA TGTGCCAGCAGCCCCCCCGGCGGGAGCTCCGGTTTGGATGAGCAGTTCTTC. Using reference TRBV9 and TRBJ2-1 for the parts outside the CDR3, the full variable domain is DSGVTQTPKHLITATGQRVTLRCSPRSGDLSVYWYQQSLDQGLQFLIQYYNGEERAKGNILERFSAQQFPDLHSELNLSSLELGDSALYFCASSPPGGSSGLDEQFFGPGTRLTVL.